The present entry profiles one T cell receptor beta chain with its context. This entry comes from a study of T cells after yellow fever vaccination. TCRdb used MiXCR to reprocess the 5' RACE reads, holding one entry per CDR3 protein. This sample carries 300,000 to 400,000 distinct CDR3 sequences, 7% to 9% of them seen once, and the ten largest clones take approximately 16%. This TCR was recovered from a man between 18 and 35 years old who received the YFV17D yellow fever vaccine. The sample was PBMCs, taken more than 40 days after the first yellow fever vaccination.

CDR3 protein: CSTAGQGSDTQYF. The CDR3 coding sequence is TGCAGCACTGCGGGACAGGGCTCAGATACGCAGTATTTT. V usage is TRBV29-1 and J usage is TRBJ2-3, with 9 bases fitting TRBD1. This CDR3 comprises 13 residues. V was clipped by 8 bases and J by 4 bases; unmatched bases: 7. CDR1 is SQVTM, CDR2 ANQGSEA, per germline.